The T cell receptor beta chain described here comes from a study of CD8 T cells in Susac syndrome. The CDR3 runs 18 residues. J gave up 5 bases and V 6 bases, and 14 bases lay outside the gene matches. The germline V gene encodes CDR1 SQVTM and CDR2 ANQGSEA. It was with random hexamers that about 0.45 to 1 ug RNA was reverse transcribed. A multiplex approach, immunoSEQ multiplex PCR, amplified TCR beta CDR3 across 54 Vbeta and 13 Jbeta. One entry per CDR3 protein results from TCRdb running MiXCR on the immunoSEQ multiplex PCR reads. The table includes more than 150,000 distinct CDR3 sequences, roughly 95% detected once. CD8+ and CD4+ T cells from blood underwent TCR beta sequencing. Patients with stable or active relapsing-remitting disease, all of them treatment-naive, made up the multiple sclerosis controls. Purification of the CD8+ and CD4+ T cells relied on negative isolation, and TEMRA cells underwent FACS enrichment.

The chain uses TRBV29-1 and TRBJ2-2; 14 bases map to TRBD2. The sample comprised CD8+ T cells from PBMCs. The clonotype originates from a human donor with multiple sclerosis. The CDR3 sequence: CSVDLGTSGGGITGELFF. The CDR3 region has the DNA TGCAGCGTCGACCTCGGGACTAGCGGGGGAGGAATTACCGGGGAGCTGTTTTTT.